The 18 T cell receptor beta chains below come from one sample, sequenced in a study of blood T cell repertoires in COVID-19. Clones were sequenced by immunoSEQ multiplex PCR, and TCRdb holds only the in-frame ones, with some missing. The sample carries around 130,000 clones, 84% recorded once. The sequenced sample was peripheral blood. Source of these receptors: a man aged 60 to 75 with acute or convalescent COVID-19.

V gene TRBV25-1 combines with J gene TRBJ2-1; TRBD1 aligns across 8 bases. CDR3 length: 15 residues. V was pared by 6 bases and J by 3 bases, with 7 bases of the junction left unmatched. The germline gives CDR1 MGHDK, CDR2 SYGVNS. CDR3 coding DNA: TGTGCCAGCAGCGAAGTTGGGACAGGCTACAATGAGCAGTTCTTC. This sequence encodes CASSEVGTGYNEQFF.

The CDR3 nucleotides read TGTGCCAGCACCCTAGCGGGGGGCTTGATGGGCGAGCAGTACTTC. It encodes CASTLAGGLMGEQYF. This sequence joins TRBV5-4 and TRBJ2-7; 11 nucleotides agree with TRBD2. V lost 6 bases and J lost 6; bases outside the gene matches: 11. The CDR3 consists of 15 residues. Germline V CDR1 and CDR2: SGHNT, YYREEE (reference sequence).

This rearrangement joins TRBV12-3 or TRBV12-4 to TRBJ2-1; a possible D gene is TRBD1 (5 bases). V was pared by 5 bases and J by 7 bases, with 12 bases between. CDR3 length equals 13 residues. The chain's CDR3 is CASSLIQGNEQFF. The CDR3 DNA is TGTGCCAGCAGTCTCATCCAGGGTAATGAGCAGTTCTTC.

This clone occurred once. The chain has TRBV6-4 and TRBJ1-5, with TRBD1 matching over 7 bases. Germline-derived CDR1 and CDR2 are MRHNA and SNTAGT. The CDR3 extends over 17 amino acids. J gave up 4 bases and V 2 bases, and 11 bases lay outside the gene matches. The DNA for the CDR3 is TGTGCCAGCAGTGACGATTGGGTAGGGGGCGCGAATCAGCCCCAGCATTTT. Translated, it gives CASSDDWVGGANQPQHF.

This clone is categorized as medium-sized. For the CDR3, the DNA is TGTGCCAGCAGCCTGGGACAGGGAAATGAAAAACTGTTTTTT. Encoded protein: CASSLGQGNEKLFF. The rearrangement uses TRBV7-9 and TRBJ1-4; the match to TRBD1 covers 9 bases. The CDR3 has 14 amino acids. Germline values: CDR1 SEHNR, CDR2 FQNEAQ (reference sequence). V shed 5 bases, J shed 5 bases, and the junction held 3 bases outside the gene matches.

V usage is TRBV5-6 and J usage is TRBJ2-2; TRBD2 matches 13 bases. There are 16 residues in the CDR3. V shed 3 bases and J 7 bases; nucleotides not matched to a gene: 6. Per the germline V gene, CDR1 is SGHDT and CDR2 is YYEEEE. CDR3 in DNA: TGTGCCAGCAGCTCTGGACTAGCGGGAGATGTCGGGGAGCTGTTTTTT. Translated, it gives CASSSGLAGDVGELFF. The variable domain in full, completed from reference TRBV5-6 and TRBJ2-2, reads DAGVTQSPTHLIKTRGQQVTLRCSPKSGHDTVSWYQQALGQGPQFIFQYYEEEERQRGNFPDRFSGHQFPNYSSELNVNALLLGDSALYLCASSSGLAGDVGELFFGEGSRLTVL.

The rearrangement links TRBV19 to TRBJ1-4; D might be TRBD1 (5 bases). Germline values: CDR1 LNHDA, CDR2 SQIVND (reference sequence). Trimming took 6 bases from V and 2 from J, leaving 7 bases between them. The CDR3 runs to 13 residues. CDR3 DNA: TGTGCCAGTAGACAGGAGACTAATGAAAAACTGTTTTTT. As protein: CASRQETNEKLFF.

V is TRBV2 and J is TRBJ1-5; 10 bases map to TRBD1. After removal of 6 bases from V and 1 base from J, the junction contained 6 bases not matched to a gene. The CDR3 has 16 amino acids. Germline CDR1 is SNHLY and CDR2 is FYNNEI. CDR3 DNA sequence: TGTGCCAGCAGAAGACAGGGGGCCGGGAGCAATCAGCCCCAGCATTTT. Protein: CASRRQGAGSNQPQHF.

This chain connects TRBV28 to TRBJ2-7; the D gene is possibly TRBD1 (6 bases). The CDR3 has 12 amino acids. Deletions cut 6 bases from V and 6 bases from J, with 12 bases between. Germline lookup yields CDR1 MDHEN and CDR2 SYDVKM. CDR3 amino acids: CASSKQGSEQYF. CDR3 coding DNA: TGTGCCAGCAGCAAACAGGGATCCGAGCAGTACTTC.

The chain uses TRBV10-3 and TRBJ2-1; 12 positions match TRBD2. Trimming took 10 bases from V and 7 from J; bases not matched to a gene: 8. The germline gives CDR1 ENHRY, CDR2 SYGVKD. This CDR3 comprises 14 residues. The CDR3 reads CATTRTSGINEQFF. CDR3 nucleotides: TGTGCCACCACAAGGACTAGCGGGATTAATGAGCAGTTCTTC.

This clone was seen a few times. The chain carries TRBV5-4 and TRBJ2-2; D is possibly TRBD2 (6 bases). With 4 bases removed from V and 0 bases from J, the gap between germline ends came to 13 bases. The CDR3 totals 16 residues. CDR1 SGHNT and CDR2 YYREEE come from the germline V gene (reference sequence). The CDR3 nucleotides read TGTGCCAGCAGCCCTGTGGGGGGACCGAACACCGGGGAGCTGTTTTTT. It translates to CASSPVGGPNTGELFF.

V usage is TRBV5-4 and J usage is TRBJ2-7; 12 positions match TRBD2. The V gene's germline CDR1 is SGHNT and CDR2 YYREEE (reference sequence). The length of the CDR3 is 14 residues. V shed 4 bases and J 11 bases; nucleotides not matched to a gene: 10. CDR3 nucleotides: TGTGCCAGCAGCCTAGCGGGAGGGCCCTCGGGGGAGTACTTC. Its protein product is CASSLAGGPSGEYF.

As for this clone: The sample has other DNA sequences that encode this CDR3 too. The chain recombines TRBV6-5 with TRBJ1-4; tentatively, D is TRBD1 (6 bases). Trimming stripped 6 bases from V and 4 bases from J, with 12 bases between. There are 14 residues in the CDR3. CDR1 and CDR2 (germline): MNHEY, SVGAGI. The CDR3 sequence is CASSFGQFNEKLFF. CDR3 coding DNA: TGTGCCAGCAGCTTCGGACAGTTTAATGAAAAACTGTTTTTT.

V and J are TRBV2 and TRBJ2-1; TRBD2 agrees at 7 bases. With 3 bases clipped from V and 1 base from J, the junction kept 3 bases outside the gene matches. Germline-derived CDR1 and CDR2 are SNHLY and FYNNEI. The CDR3 spans 15 residues. The CDR3 coding sequence is TGTGCCAGCAGTGAGGTTAGCGGGTCCTACAATGAGCAGTTCTTC. Its translation: CASSEVSGSYNEQFF.

This clone was picked up one time. V usage is TRBV10-3 and J usage is TRBJ2-1, with 7 bases that match TRBD2. V was clipped by 3 bases and J by 3 bases; unmatched bases: 5. The CDR3 is 15 residues long. CDR1 and CDR2 (germline): ENHRY, SYGVKD. The CDR3 sequence is CAISDVGGNYNEQFF. CDR3 DNA sequence: TGTGCCATCAGTGATGTCGGGGGGAACTACAATGAGCAGTTCTTC.

This chain connects TRBV6-5 to TRBJ1-3, with 8 bases matching TRBD1. V lost 5 bases, J lost 0 bases, and 3 bases stayed unmatched. Germline V lookup: CDR1 MNHEY, CDR2 SVGAGI. This CDR3 comprises 15 residues. The DNA of the CDR3 is TGTGCCAGCAGTCCCAGGGGGCTCTCTGGAAACACCATATATTTT. Translated, it gives CASSPRGLSGNTIYF.

This chain connects TRBV27 to TRBJ2-1; TRBD1 matches at 10 bases. CDR1 MNHEY and CDR2 SMNVEV come from the germline V gene (reference sequence). V was pared by 4 bases and J by 3 bases, with 6 bases of the junction left unmatched. The CDR3 runs 16 residues. CDR3 sequence reads: CASSSTWTGGYNEQFF. CDR3 coding DNA: TGTGCCAGCAGTTCGACTTGGACAGGGGGCTACAATGAGCAGTTCTTC.

This rearrangement joins TRBV5-1 to TRBJ2-1; tentatively, D is TRBD1 (6 bases). Germline loops: CDR1 SGHRS, CDR2 YFSETQ. V was trimmed by 0 bases and J by 5 bases, leaving 21 bases between them. There are 18 residues in the CDR3. Here the CDR3 DNA reads TGCGCCAGCAGCTTGGGAGGGGCAGGGGCGCCAGCCAACAATGAGCAGTTCTTC. Amino acids: CASSLGGAGAPANNEQFF. Combining the CDR3 with reference TRBV5-1 and TRBJ2-1 gives the whole variable domain KAGVTQTPRYLIKTRGQQVTLSCSPISGHRSVSWYQQTPGQGLQFLFEYFSETQRNKGNFPGRFSGRQFSNSRSEMNVSTLELGDSALYLCASSLGGAGAPANNEQFFGPGTRLTVL.